This entry lists 10 T cell receptor beta chains sequenced from one sample in a study of shared clonotypes between healthy human individuals. Sequenced by immunoSEQ multiplex PCR; TCRdb stores in-frame clones only, minus some. The profile covers some 1 million clones, with around 74% appearing a single time and approximately 1.5% taken by the ten largest. Sample: memory CD4+ T cells sorted from blood. Subset indicated: CD45RA-negative fraction. These receptors originate from a man in his late teens or twenties in good health.

The chain joins TRBV19 to TRBJ2-3; TRBD1 aligns across 9 bases. The V gene end was trimmed by 3 bases and the J gene end by 3 bases; junction bases not matched to a gene: 7. The CDR3 is made up of 16 amino acids. CDR1 LNHDA and CDR2 SQIVND come from the germline V gene (reference sequence). CDR3 nucleotides: TGTGCCAGTAGTATCCGGGACAGGGTTTCTACAGATACGCAGTATTTT. Translation: CASSIRDRVSTDTQYF.

J is TRBJ2-3 and V is TRBV9; D might be TRBD2 (6 bases). The CDR3 is 15 residues long. V lost 7 bases and J 4 bases, leaving 19 bases between the germline ends. The V gene's germline CDR1 is SGDLS and CDR2 YYNGEE. The CDR3 DNA reads TGTGCCAGCGGGGGACTCCACCGTGGCTCAGATACGCAGTATTTT. Protein product: CASGGLHRGSDTQYF. Drawing the rest from reference TRBV9 and TRBJ2-3, the complete variable domain is DSGVTQTPKHLITATGQRVTLRCSPRSGDLSVYWYQQSLDQGLQFLIQYYNGEERAKGNILERFSAQQFPDLHSELNLSSLELGDSALYFCASGGLHRGSDTQYFGPGTRLTVL.

The chain uses TRBV4-1 and TRBJ2-5; perhaps D is TRBD1 or TRBD2 (7 bases each). The CDR3 covers 15 residues. The germline V gene has CDR1 MGHRA and CDR2 YSYEKL. Trimming removed 0 bases at V and 5 bases at J, with 13 bases between. CDR3 protein: CASSQDRGGMETQYF. CDR3 DNA sequence: TGCGCCAGCAGCCAAGACAGGGGGGGAATGGAGACCCAGTACTTC.

V and J are TRBV2 and TRBJ1-3; D perhaps matches TRBD1 (5 bases). Germline loops: CDR1 SNHLY, CDR2 FYNNEI. The CDR3 contains 13 residues. Trimming removed 8 bases at V and 0 bases at J, with 8 bases between. The CDR3 region is CASYRSSGNTIYF. The CDR3, as DNA: TGTGCCAGCTACAGGTCCTCTGGAAACACCATATATTTT.

The chain combines TRBV5-1 with TRBJ2-3; D remains unclear. Germline V gene sequence: CDR1 SGHRS, CDR2 YFSETQ. V lost 4 bases and J 1 base, leaving 10 bases between the germline ends. This CDR3 has 14 amino acids. Here the CDR3 reads CASSDAQGTDTQYF. The CDR3 DNA reads TGCGCCAGCAGCGACGCCCAGGGCACAGATACGCAGTATTTT.

This clone was detected once. V and J are TRBV28 and TRBJ2-7; 9 nucleotides line up with TRBD1. CDR3 length: 15 residues. Trimming removed 5 bases from V and 2 bases from J; junction bases left unmatched: 7. The germline V gene has CDR1 MDHEN and CDR2 SYDVKM. This chain's CDR3 is CASSHGGTGTYEQYF. The CDR3 region has the DNA TGTGCCAGCAGTCATGGTGGGACAGGGACCTACGAGCAGTACTTC. Looking up the rest from reference TRBV28 and TRBJ2-7 gives the full variable domain: DVKVTQSSRYLVKRTGEKVFLECVQDMDHENMFWYRQDPGLGLRLIYFSYDVKMKEKGDIPEGYSVSREKKERFSLILESASTNQTSMYLCASSHGGTGTYEQYFGPGTRLTVT.

This clone has a handful of counts. The rearrangement uses TRBV13 and TRBJ1-6; D ambiguous. There are 13 residues in the CDR3. Trimming stripped 5 bases from V and 6 bases from J, with 8 bases between. The germline V gene has CDR1 PRHDT and CDR2 FYEKMQ (reference sequence). CDR3 loop: CASSLDSNSPLHF. CDR3 bases: TGTGCCAGCAGCCTGGATTCTAATTCACCCCTCCACTTT.

The J gene is TRBJ2-1, the V gene TRBV11-3; perhaps TRBD2 as D (6 bases). Germline V gene lookup returns CDR1 SGHNT and CDR2 YENEEA. This CDR3 comprises 16 residues. The V and J ends lost 0 bases and 0 bases respectively, with 9 bases between them. This chain's CDR3 is CASSLDVGGSYNEQFF. The CDR3 region has the DNA TGTGCCAGCAGCTTAGATGTGGGGGGCTCCTACAATGAGCAGTTCTTC. Full variable domain (remainder filled in from reference TRBV11-3 and TRBJ2-1): EAGVVQSPRYKIIEKKQPVAFWCNPISGHNTLYWYLQNLGQGPELLIRYENEEAVDDSQLPKDRFSAERLKGVDSTLKIQPAELGDSAVYLCASSLDVGGSYNEQFFGPGTRLTVL.

The J gene is TRBJ2-7, the V gene TRBV4-1, with 8 bases matching TRBD2. Germline CDR1 reads MGHRA; CDR2 reads YSYEKL. V shed 4 bases and J 4 bases; nucleotides not matched to a gene: 9. The CDR3 extends over 15 amino acids. The CDR3 DNA sequence: TGCGCCAGCAGCCGAACTAGCGGAGGAAATTACGAGCAGTACTTC. Its protein product is CASSRTSGGNYEQYF.

This clone was seen a single time. V gene TRBV29-1 combines with J gene TRBJ1-1; TRBD1 might be the D (5 bases). This CDR3 spans 13 amino acids. The germline CDR1 and CDR2 sequences are SQVTM and ANQGSEA. V lost 7 bases to trimming and J lost 4 bases, with 16 bases between them. CDR3 protein: CSAIKGGGTEAFF. The CDR3 nucleotides read TGCAGCGCTATCAAGGGTGGGGGCACTGAAGCTTTCTTT.